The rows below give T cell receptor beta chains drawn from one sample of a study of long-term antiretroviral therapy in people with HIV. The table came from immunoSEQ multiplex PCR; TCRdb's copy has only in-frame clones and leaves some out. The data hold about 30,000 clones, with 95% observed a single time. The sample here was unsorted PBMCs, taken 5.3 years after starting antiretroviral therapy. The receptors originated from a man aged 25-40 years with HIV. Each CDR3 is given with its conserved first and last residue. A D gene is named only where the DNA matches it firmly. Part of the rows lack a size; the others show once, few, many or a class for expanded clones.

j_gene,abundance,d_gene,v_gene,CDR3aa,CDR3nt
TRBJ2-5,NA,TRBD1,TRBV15,CATSRDDRGQETQYF,TGTGCCACCAGCAGAGACGACAGGGGGCAAGAGACCCAGTACTTC
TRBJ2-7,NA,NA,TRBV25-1,CASSPAGERYEQYF,TGTGCCAGCAGCCCGGCAGGGGAAAGGTACGAGCAGTACTTC
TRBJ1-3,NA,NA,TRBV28,CASSHTHPFGNTIYF,TGTGCCAGCAGCCATACACACCCCTTTGGAAACACCATATATTTT
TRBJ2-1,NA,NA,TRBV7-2,CASSSRRGSNEQFF,TGTGCCAGCAGCTCCAGACGGGGTTCCAATGAGCAGTTCTTC
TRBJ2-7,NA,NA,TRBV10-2,CASRAGFSYEQYF,TGCGCCAGCAGGGCAGGCTTTTCCTACGAGCAGTACTTC
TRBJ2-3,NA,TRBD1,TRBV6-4,CASSDGQGDTDTQYF,TGTGCCAGCAGTGACGGACAGGGTGACACAGATACGCAGTATTTT
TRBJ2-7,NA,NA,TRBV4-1,CASSQRLVGSGYEQYF,TGCGCCAGCAGCCAACGTTTGGTGGGTTCGGGGTACGAGCAGTACTTC
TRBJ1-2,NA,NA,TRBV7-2,CASSLVGRGIDGYTF,TGTGCCAGCAGCTTAGTGGGGAGAGGGATAGATGGCTACACCTTC
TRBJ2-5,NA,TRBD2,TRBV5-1,CASSLGTSGLETQYF,TGCGCCAGCAGCTTGGGGACTAGCGGGCTGGAGACCCAGTACTTC
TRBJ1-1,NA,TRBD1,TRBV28,CASSWDREWNTEAFF,TGTGCCAGCAGTTGGGACAGGGAGTGGAACACTGAAGCTTTCTTT
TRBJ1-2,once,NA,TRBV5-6,CASSRTPNYGYTF,TGTGCCAGCAGCCGAACACCTAACTATGGCTACACCTTC
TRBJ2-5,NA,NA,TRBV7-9,CASSLYVHGETQYF,TGTGCCAGCAGCTTATACGTGCATGGGGAGACCCAGTACTTC
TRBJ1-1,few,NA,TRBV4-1,CASSQGGGNTEAFF,TGCGCCAGCAGCCAAGGGGGGGGGAACACTGAAGCTTTCTTT
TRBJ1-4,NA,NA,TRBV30,CAWSALGTPGEKLFF,TGTGCCTGGAGTGCACTGGGGACCCCGGGGGAAAAACTGTTTTTT
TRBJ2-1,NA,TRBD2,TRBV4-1,CASSLSGGANEQFF,TGCGCCAGCAGTCTTAGCGGGGGGGCCAATGAGCAGTTCTTC
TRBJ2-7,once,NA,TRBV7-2,CASSLQGGAPEQYF,TGTGCCAGCAGTCTTCAGGGTGGGGCCCCCGAGCAGTACTTC
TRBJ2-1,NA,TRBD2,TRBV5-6,CASSLRTSGRNEQFF,TGTGCCAGCAGCTTGCGGACTAGCGGGAGAAATGAGCAGTTCTTC